The 3 T cell receptor beta chains given below trace back to one sample, sequenced in a study of cytomegalovirus exposure and HLA in healthy donors. Only in-frame clones appear in the TCRdb table, and some are missing; sequencing was by immunoSEQ multiplex PCR. The sample records 130,000 to 150,000 clones, roughly 91% being singletons. The sequencing input was PBMCs. The receptors come from a woman aged 18-29 years in good health and CMV-seropositive.

The chain links TRBV5-5 to TRBJ2-5, with 9 bases that match TRBD1. Germline values: CDR1 SGHKS, CDR2 YYEKEE (reference sequence). Trimming cost V 4 bases and J 3 bases; bases outside gene matches: 10. This CDR3 comprises 16 residues. The CDR3 sequence is CASSEKTGGPEETQYF. CDR3 coding DNA: TGTGCCAGCAGCGAAAAAACAGGGGGCCCAGAAGAGACCCAGTACTTC.

The V gene is TRBV30, the J gene TRBJ2-7; 9 bases agree with TRBD2. CDR1 is GTSNPN and CDR2 is SVGIG in the germline V gene (reference sequence). V trimming: 5 bases; J trimming: 4 bases; junction bases outside the gene matches: 9. The CDR3 loop spans 14 amino acids. The DNA for the CDR3 is TGTGCCTGGGCCACCGGGACTAGCCGTTACGAGCAGTACTTC. Translation: CAWATGTSRYEQYF.

The V gene is TRBV29-1, the J gene TRBJ2-3, with 8 bases identical to TRBD2. The V and J ends lost 7 bases and 2 bases, in that order; junction bases with no gene match: 5. From germline, CDR1 is SQVTM and CDR2 ANQGSEA. The CDR3 runs 13 residues. As DNA, the CDR3 is TGCAGCGCAACTAGCGGAGCCACAGATACGCAGTATTTT. Protein: CSATSGATDTQYF.